This TCR beta chain was sequenced for a study of Tregs in tolerant kidney transplant recipients. The CDR3 contains 14 residues. Germline loops: CDR1 MNHEY, CDR2 SVGAGI. V lost 7 bases and J lost 5; bases outside the gene matches: 8. Clones were read by immunoSEQ multiplex PCR, and TCRdb kept only the in-frame ones, dropping some. The sample lists some 80,000 clones, nearly 98% occurring once. This TCR was sampled from a human donor who received a combined kidney and bone marrow transplant. The V call is TRBV6-5, the J call TRBJ2-7; TRBD2 aligns across 10 bases. The specimen comprised CD4+ T cells from blood, sampled before the transplant. CDR3 coding DNA: TGTGCCAGCACTCAGCGGGGGGGCCTCGACGAGCAGTACTTC. As protein: CASTQRGGLDEQYF.